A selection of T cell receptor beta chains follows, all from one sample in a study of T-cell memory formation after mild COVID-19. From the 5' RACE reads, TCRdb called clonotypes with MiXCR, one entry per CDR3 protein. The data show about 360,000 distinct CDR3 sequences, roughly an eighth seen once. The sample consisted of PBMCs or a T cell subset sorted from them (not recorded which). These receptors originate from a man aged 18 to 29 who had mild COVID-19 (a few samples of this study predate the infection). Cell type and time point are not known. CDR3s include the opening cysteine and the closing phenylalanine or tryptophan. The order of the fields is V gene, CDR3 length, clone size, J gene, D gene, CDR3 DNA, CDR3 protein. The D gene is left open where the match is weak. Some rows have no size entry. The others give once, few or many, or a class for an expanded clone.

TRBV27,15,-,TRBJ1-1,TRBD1,TGTGCCAGCAGTTTTTCGACAGGGACGTACACTGAAGCTTTCTTT,CASSFSTGTYTEAFF
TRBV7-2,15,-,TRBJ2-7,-,TGTGCCAGCAGCTTATCCGCGGGGGCCAACTACGAGCAGTACTTC,CASSLSAGANYEQYF
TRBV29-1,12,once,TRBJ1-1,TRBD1,TGCAGCGGGAGACAGGGGAGCACTGAAGCTTTCTTT,CSGRQGSTEAFF
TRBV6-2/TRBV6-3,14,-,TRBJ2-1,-,TGTGCCAGCAGTTACCGGGGACTCGGCGATGAGCAGTTCTTC,CASSYRGLGDEQFF
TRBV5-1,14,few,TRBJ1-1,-,TGCGCCAGCAGCTTGAGGGGGATGGGCACTGAAGCTTTCTTT,CASSLRGMGTEAFF
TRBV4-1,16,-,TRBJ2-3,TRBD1,TGCGCCAGCAGCCAGTTCGCGCAGGGGGTAACAGATACGCAGTATTTT,CASSQFAQGVTDTQYF
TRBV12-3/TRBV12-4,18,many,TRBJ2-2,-,TGTGCCAGCAGTCACCCAGGGGGGGCGGGAATGGACACCGGGGAGCTGTTTTTT,CASSHPGGAGMDTGELFF
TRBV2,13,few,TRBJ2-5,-,TGTGCCAGCTCCGGGCCTTTGATGGAGACCCAGTACTTC,CASSGPLMETQYF
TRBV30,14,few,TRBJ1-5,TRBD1,TGTGCCTGGACCCCGACAGGGATCAATCAGCCCCAGCATTTT,CAWTPTGINQPQHF
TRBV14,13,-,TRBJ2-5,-,TGTGCCAGCAGAAAATTGCCAGGGGAGACCCAGTACTTC,CASRKLPGETQYF
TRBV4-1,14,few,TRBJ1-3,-,TGCGCCAGCAGCCAACCTGGGGTCCGGGACGCCATATATTTT,CASSQPGVRDAIYF
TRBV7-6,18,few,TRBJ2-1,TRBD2,TGTGCCAGCAGCTTAGCCGGTAGCGGGTCCTACCTAGGAAATGAGCAGTTCTTC,CASSLAGSGSYLGNEQFF
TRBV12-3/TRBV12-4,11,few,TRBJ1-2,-,TGTGCACTGGCCTACAACTATGGCTACACCTTC,CALAYNYGYTF
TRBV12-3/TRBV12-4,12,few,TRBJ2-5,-,TGTGCCACCGCTGGGGGTCGGGAGACCCAGTACTTC,CATAGGRETQYF
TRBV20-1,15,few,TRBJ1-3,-,TGCAGTGCCAGCCCCCAGGATCTCTCTGGAAACACCATATATTTT,CSASPQDLSGNTIYF
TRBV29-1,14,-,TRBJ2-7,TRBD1,TGCAGCACATCCGGGACAGGGGACTCCTACGAGCAGTACTTC,CSTSGTGDSYEQYF
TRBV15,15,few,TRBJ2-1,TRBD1,TGTGCCACCAGCAGTCGACAGGGCCCCTACAATGAGCAGTTCTTC,CATSSRQGPYNEQFF
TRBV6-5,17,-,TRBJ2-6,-,TGTGCCAGCTCACCTCGAACAGGATCCTCTGGGGCCAACGTCCTGACTTTC,CASSPRTGSSGANVLTF
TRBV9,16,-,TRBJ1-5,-,TGTGCCAGCAGCGTAGTCCTTCTTACTTTTTATCAGCCCCAGCATTTT,CASSVVLLTFYQPQHF
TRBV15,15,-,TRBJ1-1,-,TGTGCCACCAGCAGAGATATGCAAGTGAACACTGAAGCTTTCTTT,CATSRDMQVNTEAFF
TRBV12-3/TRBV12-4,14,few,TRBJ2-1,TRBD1,TGTGCCAGCAGCGAACAGGGGGCGTACAATGAGCAGTTCTTC,CASSEQGAYNEQFF
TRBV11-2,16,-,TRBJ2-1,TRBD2,TGTGCCAGCAGCAGGCTAGCGGGGGGTCCCAACAATGAGCAGTTCTTC,CASSRLAGGPNNEQFF
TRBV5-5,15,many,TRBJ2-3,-,TGTGCCAGCAGCTTGGTCAGCGGGTCCGCAGATACGCAGTATTTT,CASSLVSGSADTQYF
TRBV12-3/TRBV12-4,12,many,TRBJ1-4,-,TGTGCCACTAACCGAGGGTCAGAAAAACTGTTTTTT,CATNRGSEKLFF
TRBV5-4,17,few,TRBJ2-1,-,TGTGCCAGCAGCCTGACCGGAGCGGGACATTCATACAATGAGCAGTTCTTC,CASSLTGAGHSYNEQFF
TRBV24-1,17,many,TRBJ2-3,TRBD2,TGTGCCACCAGTGATTCCCCGGGACTAGCGGACACAGATACGCAGTATTTT,CATSDSPGLADTDTQYF
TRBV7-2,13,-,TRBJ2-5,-,TGTGCCAGCAGTAACATGGTCCAAGAGACCCAGTACTTC,CASSNMVQETQYF
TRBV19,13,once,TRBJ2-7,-,TGTGCCAGTAGCGGAGTTGGGGCGAGAACTCAGTACTTC,CASSGVGARTQYF
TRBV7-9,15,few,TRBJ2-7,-,TGTGCCAGCAGCCCGGACGGGACACGAGCCTACGAGCAGTACTTC,CASSPDGTRAYEQYF
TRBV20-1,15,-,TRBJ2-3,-,TGCAGTGCTAGCGGGGCACTAAAAAGCACAGATACGCAGTATTTT,CSASGALKSTDTQYF
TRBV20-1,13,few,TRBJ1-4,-,TGCAGTGCCCCTTGGGGATCTAATGAAAAACTGTTTTTT,CSAPWGSNEKLFF
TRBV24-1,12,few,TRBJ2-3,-,TGTGCCACCAGCGAGGGTCCAGATACGCAGTATTTT,CATSEGPDTQYF
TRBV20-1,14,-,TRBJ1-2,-,TGCAGTGCTAGAGCCCCCCGGGTTAACTATGGCTACACCTTC,CSARAPRVNYGYTF
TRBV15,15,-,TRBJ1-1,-,TGTGCCACCAGCCGAACCGGGGGCGCGGGAACTGAAGCTTTCTTT,CATSRTGGAGTEAFF
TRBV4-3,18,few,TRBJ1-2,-,TGCGCCAGCAGCCAAGATAGAGGGCTGAACACAGGGTACTATGGCTACACCTTC,CASSQDRGLNTGYYGYTF
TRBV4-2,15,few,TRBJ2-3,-,TGTGCCAGCAGCCAAGAGGGAACAGGGATAGATACGCAGTATTTT,CASSQEGTGIDTQYF
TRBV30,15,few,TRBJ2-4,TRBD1,TGTGCCTGGAGCCCCAGGGGGCGCGGAGAAAACATTCAGTACTTC,CAWSPRGRGENIQYF
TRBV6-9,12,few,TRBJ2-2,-,TGTGCCAGCACCAAGGGGGCCGGGGAGCTGTTTTTT,CASTKGAGELFF
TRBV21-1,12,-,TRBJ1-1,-,TGTGCCAGCAGCAAAAGTAACACTGAAGCTTTCTTT,CASSKSNTEAFF
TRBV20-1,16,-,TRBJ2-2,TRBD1,TGCAGTGCTAGAGACTCGGGACAGGGGTTAACCGGGGAGCTGTTTTTT,CSARDSGQGLTGELFF
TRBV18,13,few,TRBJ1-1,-,TGTGCCAGCTCCCCCCCTCGGCAAGCTGAAGCTTTCTTT,CASSPPRQAEAFF
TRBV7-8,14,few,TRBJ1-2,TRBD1,TGTGCCAGCAGCTCCCTCGACAGGGGGTATGGCTACACCTTC,CASSSLDRGYGYTF
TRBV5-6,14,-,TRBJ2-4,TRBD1,TGTGCCAGCGGGACAGAATCGGCCAAAAACATTCAGTACTTC,CASGTESAKNIQYF
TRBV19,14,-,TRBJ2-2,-,TGTGCCAGTAGTATAGATCGTGCGGTCGGGGAGCTGTTTTTT,CASSIDRAVGELFF
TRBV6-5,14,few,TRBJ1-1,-,TGTGCCAGTCTGAGTCCGGGGGCGAAGTCTGAAGCTTTCTTT,CASLSPGAKSEAFF
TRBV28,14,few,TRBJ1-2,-,TGTGCCAGCAGTTTCCTGGATCTTCGCTATGGCTACACCTTC,CASSFLDLRYGYTF
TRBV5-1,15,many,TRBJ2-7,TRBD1,TGCGCCAGCAGCTTGGCCCTACAGGGGGCCAACGAGCAGTACTTC,CASSLALQGANEQYF
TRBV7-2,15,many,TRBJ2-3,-,TGTGCCAGCAGCTTAGTAGTGTTCGGCACAGATACGCAGTATTTT,CASSLVVFGTDTQYF
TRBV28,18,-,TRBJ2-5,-,TGTGCCAGCAGTTTAGCCCCCGTCGTCGGGGGAGCCCAAGAGACCCAGTACTTC,CASSLAPVVGGAQETQYF
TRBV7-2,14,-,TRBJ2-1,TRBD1,TGTGCCAGCAGCGGGGGACAGGGTAACAATGAGCAGTTCTTC,CASSGGQGNNEQFF
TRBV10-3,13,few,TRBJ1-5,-,TGTGCCATCACAGGGGAGATTGGTCAGCCCCAGCATTTT,CAITGEIGQPQHF
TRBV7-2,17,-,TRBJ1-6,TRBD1,TGTGCCAGCAGGGCCGCCGGGACAGGGCTCTATAATTCACCCCTCCACTTT,CASRAAGTGLYNSPLHF
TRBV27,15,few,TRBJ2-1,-,TGTGCCAGCAGTTTATCCCTAGTCCCCTACAATGAGCAGTTCTTC,CASSLSLVPYNEQFF